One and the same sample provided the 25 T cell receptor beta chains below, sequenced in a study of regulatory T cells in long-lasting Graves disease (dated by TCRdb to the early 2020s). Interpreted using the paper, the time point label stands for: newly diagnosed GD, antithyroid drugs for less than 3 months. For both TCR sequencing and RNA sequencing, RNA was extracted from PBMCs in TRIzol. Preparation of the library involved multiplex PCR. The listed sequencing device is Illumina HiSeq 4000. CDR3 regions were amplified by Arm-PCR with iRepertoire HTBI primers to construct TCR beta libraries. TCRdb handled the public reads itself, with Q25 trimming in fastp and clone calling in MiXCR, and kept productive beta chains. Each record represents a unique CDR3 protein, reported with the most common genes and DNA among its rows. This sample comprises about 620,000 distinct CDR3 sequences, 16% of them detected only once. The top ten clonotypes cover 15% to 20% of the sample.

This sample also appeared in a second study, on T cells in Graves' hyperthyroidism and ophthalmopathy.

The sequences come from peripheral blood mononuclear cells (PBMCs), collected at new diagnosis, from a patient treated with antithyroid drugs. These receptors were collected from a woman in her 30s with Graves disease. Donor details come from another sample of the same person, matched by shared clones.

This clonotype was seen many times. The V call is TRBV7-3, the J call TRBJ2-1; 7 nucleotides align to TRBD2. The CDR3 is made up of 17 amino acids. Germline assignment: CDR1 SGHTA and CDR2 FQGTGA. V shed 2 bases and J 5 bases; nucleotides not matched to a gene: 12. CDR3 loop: CASSLALVASGNNEQFF. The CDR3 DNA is TGTGCCAGCAGCTTAGCTTTGGTGGCTAGCGGTAACAATGAGCAGTTCTTC. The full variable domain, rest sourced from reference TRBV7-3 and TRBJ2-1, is GAGVSQTPSNKVTEKGKYVELRCDPISGHTALYWYRQSLGQGPEFLIYFQGTGAADDSGLPNDRFFAVRPEGSVSTLKIQRTERGDSAVYLCASSLALVASGNNEQFFGPGTRLTVL.

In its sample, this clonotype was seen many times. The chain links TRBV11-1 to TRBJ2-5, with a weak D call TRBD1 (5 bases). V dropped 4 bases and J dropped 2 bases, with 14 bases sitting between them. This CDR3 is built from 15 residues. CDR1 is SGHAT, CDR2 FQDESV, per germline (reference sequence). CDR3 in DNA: TGTGCCAGCAGCTCAGGGCGATGGGAACAAGAGACCCAGTACTTC. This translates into CASSSGRWEQETQYF.

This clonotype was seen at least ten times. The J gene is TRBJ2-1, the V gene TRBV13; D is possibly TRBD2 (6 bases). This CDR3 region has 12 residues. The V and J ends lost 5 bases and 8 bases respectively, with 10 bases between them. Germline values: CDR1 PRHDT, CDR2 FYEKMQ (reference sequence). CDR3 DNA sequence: TGTGCCAGCAGCCAAACTAGCTATGAGCAGTTCTTC. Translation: CASSQTSYEQFF.

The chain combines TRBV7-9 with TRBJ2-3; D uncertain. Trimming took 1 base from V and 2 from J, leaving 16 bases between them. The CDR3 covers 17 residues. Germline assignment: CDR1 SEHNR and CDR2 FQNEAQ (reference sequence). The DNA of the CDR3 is TGTGCCAGCAGCTTAGTTGATTCTTACACCTACACAGATACGCAGTATTTT. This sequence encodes CASSLVDSYTYTDTQYF.

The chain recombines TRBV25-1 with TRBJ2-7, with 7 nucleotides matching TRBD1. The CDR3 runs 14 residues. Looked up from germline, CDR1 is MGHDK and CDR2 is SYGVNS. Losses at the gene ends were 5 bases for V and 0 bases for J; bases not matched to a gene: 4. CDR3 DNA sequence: TGTGCCAGCAGTTCCACAGGGGTCTCCTACGAGCAGTACTTC. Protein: CASSSTGVSYEQYF.

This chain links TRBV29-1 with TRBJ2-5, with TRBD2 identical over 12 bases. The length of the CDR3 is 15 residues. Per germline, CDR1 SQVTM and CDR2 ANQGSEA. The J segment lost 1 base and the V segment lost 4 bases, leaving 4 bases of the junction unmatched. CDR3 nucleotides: TGCAGCGTTGCACTAGCGGGAGGTCTCCAAGAGACCCAGTACTTC. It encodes CSVALAGGLQETQYF.

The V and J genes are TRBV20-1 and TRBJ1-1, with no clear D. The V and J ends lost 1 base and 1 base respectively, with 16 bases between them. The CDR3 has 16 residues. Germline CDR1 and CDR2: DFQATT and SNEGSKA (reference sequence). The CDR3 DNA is TGCAGTGCTAGAGTACCAAACCATGTGGGGAACACTGAAGCTTTCTTT. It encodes CSARVPNHVGNTEAFF.

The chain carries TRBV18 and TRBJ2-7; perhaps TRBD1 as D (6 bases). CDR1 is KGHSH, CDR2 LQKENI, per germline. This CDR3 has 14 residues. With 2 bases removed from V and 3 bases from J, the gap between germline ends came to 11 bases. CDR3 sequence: CASSPSKGVYEQYF. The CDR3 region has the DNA TGTGCCAGCTCACCATCGAAGGGGGTCTACGAGCAGTACTTC.

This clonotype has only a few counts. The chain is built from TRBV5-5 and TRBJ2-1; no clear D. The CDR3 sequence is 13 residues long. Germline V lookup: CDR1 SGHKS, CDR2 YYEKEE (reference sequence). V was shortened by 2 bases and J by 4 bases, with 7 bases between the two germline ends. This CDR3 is CASSFPEYNEQFF. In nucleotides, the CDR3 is TGTGCCAGCAGCTTTCCTGAGTACAATGAGCAGTTCTTC. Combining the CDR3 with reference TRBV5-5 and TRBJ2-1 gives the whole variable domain DAGVTQSPTHLIKTRGQQVTLRCSPISGHKSVSWYQQVLGQGPQFIFQYYEKEERGRGNFPDRFSARQFPNYSSELNVNALLLGDSALYLCASSFPEYNEQFFGPGTRLTVL.

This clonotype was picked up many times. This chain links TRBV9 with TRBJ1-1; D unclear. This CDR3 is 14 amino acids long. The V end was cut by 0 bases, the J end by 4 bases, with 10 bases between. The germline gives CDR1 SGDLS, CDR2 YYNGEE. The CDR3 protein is CASSVGGVATEAFF. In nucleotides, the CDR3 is TGTGCCAGCAGCGTAGGAGGTGTGGCCACTGAAGCTTTCTTT. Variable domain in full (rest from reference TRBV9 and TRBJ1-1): DSGVTQTPKHLITATGQRVTLRCSPRSGDLSVYWYQQSLDQGLQFLIQYYNGEERAKGNILERFSAQQFPDLHSELNLSSLELGDSALYFCASSVGGVATEAFFGQGTRLTVV.

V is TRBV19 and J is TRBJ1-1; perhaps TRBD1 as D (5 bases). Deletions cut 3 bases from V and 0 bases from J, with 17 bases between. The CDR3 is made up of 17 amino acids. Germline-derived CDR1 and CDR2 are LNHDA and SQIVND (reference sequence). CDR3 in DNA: TGTGCCAGTAGTATTTTTCGAGGGGCCGGGATGAACACTGAAGCTTTCTTT. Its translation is CASSIFRGAGMNTEAFF.

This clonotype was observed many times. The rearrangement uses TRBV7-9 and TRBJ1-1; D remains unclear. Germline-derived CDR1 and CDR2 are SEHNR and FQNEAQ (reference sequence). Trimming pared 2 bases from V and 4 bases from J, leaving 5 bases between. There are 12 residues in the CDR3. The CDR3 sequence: CASSLFSTEAFF. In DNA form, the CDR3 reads TGTGCCAGCAGCTTATTCTCCACTGAAGCTTTCTTT.

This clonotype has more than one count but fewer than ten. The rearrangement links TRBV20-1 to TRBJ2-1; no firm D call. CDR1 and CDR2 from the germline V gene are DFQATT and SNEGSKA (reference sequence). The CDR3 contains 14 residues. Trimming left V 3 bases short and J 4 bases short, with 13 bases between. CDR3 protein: CSARGPNPYNEQFF. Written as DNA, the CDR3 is TGCAGTGCTAGGGGTCCCAACCCTTACAATGAGCAGTTCTTC.

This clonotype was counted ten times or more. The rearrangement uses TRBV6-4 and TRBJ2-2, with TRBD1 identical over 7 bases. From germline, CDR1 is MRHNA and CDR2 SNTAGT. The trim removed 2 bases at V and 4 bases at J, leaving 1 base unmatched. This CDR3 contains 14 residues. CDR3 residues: CASSDDRATGELFF. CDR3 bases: TGTGCCAGCAGTGACGACAGGGCCACCGGGGAGCTGTTTTTT.

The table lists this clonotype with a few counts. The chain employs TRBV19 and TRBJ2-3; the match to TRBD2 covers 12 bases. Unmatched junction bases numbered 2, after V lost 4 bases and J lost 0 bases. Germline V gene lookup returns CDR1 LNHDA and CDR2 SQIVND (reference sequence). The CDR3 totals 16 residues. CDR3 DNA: TGTGCCAGTAGTAGGACTAGCGGGATGAGCACAGATACGCAGTATTTT. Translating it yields CASSRTSGMSTDTQYF. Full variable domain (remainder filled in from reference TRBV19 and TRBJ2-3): DGGITQSPKYLFRKEGQNVTLSCEQNLNHDAMYWYRQDPGQGLRLIYYSQIVNDFQKGDIAEGYSVSREKKESFPLTVTSAQKNPTAFYLCASSRTSGMSTDTQYFGPGTRLTVL.

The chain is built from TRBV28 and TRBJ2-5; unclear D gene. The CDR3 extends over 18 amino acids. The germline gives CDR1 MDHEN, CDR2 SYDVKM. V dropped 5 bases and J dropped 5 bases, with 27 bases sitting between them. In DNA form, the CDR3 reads TGTGCCAGCAGTGGATTAATAAGGGTGCCGATCGGCGTGGAGACCCAGTACTTC. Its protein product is CASSGLIRVPIGVETQYF.

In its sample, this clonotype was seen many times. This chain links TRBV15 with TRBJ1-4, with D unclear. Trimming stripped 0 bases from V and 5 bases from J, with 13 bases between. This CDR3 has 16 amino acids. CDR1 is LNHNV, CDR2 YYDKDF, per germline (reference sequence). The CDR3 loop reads CATSREGGNKNEKLFF. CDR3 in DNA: TGTGCCACCAGCAGAGAGGGCGGGAACAAGAATGAAAAACTGTTTTTT.

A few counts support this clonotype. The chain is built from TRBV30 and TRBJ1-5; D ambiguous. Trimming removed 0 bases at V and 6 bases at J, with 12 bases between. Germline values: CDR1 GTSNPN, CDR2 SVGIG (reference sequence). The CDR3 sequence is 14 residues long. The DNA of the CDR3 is TGTGCCTGGAGTGTACTCGGGCTCGGTCAGCCCCAGCATTTT. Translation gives CAWSVLGLGQPQHF.

This chain's CDR3 is CASSLYGRAGGNTIYF. CDR3 DNA: TGTGCCAGCAGTTTATATGGCAGGGCGGGAGGAAACACCATATATTTT. The V call is TRBV28, the J call TRBJ1-3; D might be TRBD1 (5 bases). The CDR3 length is 16 residues. Germline V gene data show CDR1 as MDHEN and CDR2 as SYDVKM. Trimming left V 1 base short and J 4 bases short, with 14 bases between.

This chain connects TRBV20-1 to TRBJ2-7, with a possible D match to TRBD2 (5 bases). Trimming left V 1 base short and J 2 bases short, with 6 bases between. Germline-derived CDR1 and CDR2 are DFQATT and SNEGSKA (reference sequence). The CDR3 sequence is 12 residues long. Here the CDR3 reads CSARVLAYEQYF. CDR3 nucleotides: TGCAGTGCTAGAGTACTAGCCTACGAGCAGTACTTC.

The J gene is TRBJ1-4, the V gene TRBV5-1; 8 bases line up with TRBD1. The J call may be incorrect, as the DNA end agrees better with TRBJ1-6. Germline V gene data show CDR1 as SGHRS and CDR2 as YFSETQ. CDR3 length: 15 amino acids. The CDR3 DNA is TGCGCCAGCAGCTTGGCCAACAGGGGGTATTCACCCCTCCACTTT. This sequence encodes CASSLANRGYSPLHF.

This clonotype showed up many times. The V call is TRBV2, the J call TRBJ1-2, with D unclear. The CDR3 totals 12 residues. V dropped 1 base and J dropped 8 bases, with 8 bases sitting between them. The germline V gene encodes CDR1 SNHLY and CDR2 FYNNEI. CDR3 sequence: CASSEGPGGYTF. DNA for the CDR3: TGTGCCAGCAGTGAAGGTCCGGGAGGCTACACCTTC.

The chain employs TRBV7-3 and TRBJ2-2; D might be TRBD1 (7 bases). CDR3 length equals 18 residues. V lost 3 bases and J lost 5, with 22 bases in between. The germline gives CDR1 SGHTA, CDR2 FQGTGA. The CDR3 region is CASSFLTRGESETGELFF. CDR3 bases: TGTGCCAGCAGCTTCCTTACCAGGGGGGAGAGTGAGACCGGGGAGCTGTTTTTT.

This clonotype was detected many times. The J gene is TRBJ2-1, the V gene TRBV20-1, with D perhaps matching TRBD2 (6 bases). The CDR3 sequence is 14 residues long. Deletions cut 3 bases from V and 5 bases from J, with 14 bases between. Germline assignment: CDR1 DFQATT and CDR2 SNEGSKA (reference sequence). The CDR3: CSASLASSHNEQFF. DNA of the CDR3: TGCAGTGCTAGCCTAGCGAGCTCTCACAATGAGCAGTTCTTC.

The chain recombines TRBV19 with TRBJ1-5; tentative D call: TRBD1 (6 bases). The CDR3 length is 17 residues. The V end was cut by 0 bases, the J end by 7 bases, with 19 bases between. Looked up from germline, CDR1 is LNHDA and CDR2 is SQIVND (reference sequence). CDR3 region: CASSIDPFNRAGQPQHF. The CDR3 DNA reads TGTGCCAGTAGTATAGACCCATTTAACAGGGCAGGACAGCCCCAGCATTTT.